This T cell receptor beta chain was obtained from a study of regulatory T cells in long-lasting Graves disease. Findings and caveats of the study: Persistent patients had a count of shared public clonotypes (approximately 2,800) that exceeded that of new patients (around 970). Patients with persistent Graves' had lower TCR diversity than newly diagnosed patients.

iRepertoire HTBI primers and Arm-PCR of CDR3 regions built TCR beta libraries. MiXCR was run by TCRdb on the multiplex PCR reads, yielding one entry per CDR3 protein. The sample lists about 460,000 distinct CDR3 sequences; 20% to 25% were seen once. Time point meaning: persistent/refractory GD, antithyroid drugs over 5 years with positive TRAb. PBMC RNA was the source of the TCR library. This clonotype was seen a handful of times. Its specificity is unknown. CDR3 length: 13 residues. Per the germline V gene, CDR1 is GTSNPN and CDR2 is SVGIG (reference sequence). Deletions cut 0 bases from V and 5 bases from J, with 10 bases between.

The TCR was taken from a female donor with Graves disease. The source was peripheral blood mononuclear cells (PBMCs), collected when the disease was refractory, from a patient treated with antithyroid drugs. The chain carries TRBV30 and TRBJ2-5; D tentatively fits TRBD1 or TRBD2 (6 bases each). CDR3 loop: CAWSVLGGETQYF. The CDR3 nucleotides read TGTGCCTGGAGTGTACTCGGGGGCGAGACCCAGTACTTC.